This T cell receptor (beta chain) is from a study of T cell responses to AZD1222 COVID-19 vaccine. At the level of the study: Some second doses came at about 4 weeks and others at about 12 weeks; these were pooled.

A single count supports this clone. The antigen is not known. The assay was immunoSEQ multiplex PCR, and TCRdb's table has in-frame clones only and misses some. The table records fewer than 150,000 clones, over 90% of them present only once. Whole-study findings and limits: Close to half of all spike-specific TCRs reportedly target regions of the variants that are unmutated.

The sample here was peripheral blood, taken on day 0 of AZD1222 vaccination. This TCR came from an adult in good health.

The CDR3: CAWSDTSGGQPYF. In DNA form, the CDR3 reads TGTGCCTGGAGTGACACTAGCGGGGGGCAACCTTACTTC. The gene calls are TRBV30 and TRBJ2-5, with TRBD2 matching over 12 bases. V shed 1 base and J 14 bases; nucleotides not matched to a gene: 8. There are 13 residues in the CDR3. Germline-derived CDR1 and CDR2 are GTSNPN and SVGIG (reference sequence).